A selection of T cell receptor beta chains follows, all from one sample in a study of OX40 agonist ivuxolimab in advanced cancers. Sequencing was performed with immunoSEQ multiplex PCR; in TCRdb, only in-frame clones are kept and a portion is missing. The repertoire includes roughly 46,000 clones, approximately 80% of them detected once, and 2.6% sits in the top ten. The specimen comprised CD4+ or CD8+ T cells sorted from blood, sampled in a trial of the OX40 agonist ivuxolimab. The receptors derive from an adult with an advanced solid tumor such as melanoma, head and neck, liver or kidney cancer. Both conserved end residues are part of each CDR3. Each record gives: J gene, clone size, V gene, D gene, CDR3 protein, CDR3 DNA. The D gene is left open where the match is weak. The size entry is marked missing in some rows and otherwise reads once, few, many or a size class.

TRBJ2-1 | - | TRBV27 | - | CASSLDFGNEQFF | TGTGCCAGCAGTTTAGATTTTGGCAATGAGCAGTTCTTC
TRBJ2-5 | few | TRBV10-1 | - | CASSRTIQETQYF | TGCGCCAGCAGCCGGACTATTCAAGAGACCCAGTACTTC
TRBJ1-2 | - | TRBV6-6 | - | CAISESSQGGYTF | TGTGCCATCAGTGAGTCGAGTCAGGGCGGCTACACCTTC
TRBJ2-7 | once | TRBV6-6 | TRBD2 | CAVGGGDSYEQYF | TGTGCCGTCGGCGGGGGAGACTCCTACGAGCAGTACTTC
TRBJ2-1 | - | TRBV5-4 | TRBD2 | CASSLDLAGGNEQFF | TGTGCCAGCAGCTTGGATCTAGCGGGGGGCAATGAGCAGTTCTTC
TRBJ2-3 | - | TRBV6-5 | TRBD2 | CASSSSGGAPDTQYF | TGTGCCAGCAGTTCTAGCGGGGGGGCTCCAGATACGCAGTATTTT
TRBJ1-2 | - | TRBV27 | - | CASSDGSNYGYTF | TGTGCCAGCAGCGATGGGTCTAACTATGGCTACACCTTC
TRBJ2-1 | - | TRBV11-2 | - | CASSLASYGYNEQFF | TGTGCCAGCAGCTTAGCATCTTACGGATACAATGAGCAGTTCTTC
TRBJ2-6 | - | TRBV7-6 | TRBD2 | CASRRGESGANVLTF | TGTGCCAGCCGCCGGGGGGAGTCTGGGGCCAACGTCCTGACTTTC
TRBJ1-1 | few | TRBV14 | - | CASSQERGRAEAFF | TGTGCCAGCAGCCAAGAGCGGGGACGCGCTGAAGCTTTCTTT
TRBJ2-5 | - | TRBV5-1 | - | CASTTGARETQYF | TGCGCCAGCACCACGGGAGCTCGGGAGACCCAGTACTTC
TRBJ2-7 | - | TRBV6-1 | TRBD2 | CASSPGLAGYEQYF | TGTGCCAGCAGCCCGGGACTAGCGGGCTACGAGCAGTACTTC
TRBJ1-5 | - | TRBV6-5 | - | CASAGNRVNQPQHF | TGTGCCAGCGCCGGGAACAGGGTCAATCAGCCCCAGCATTTT
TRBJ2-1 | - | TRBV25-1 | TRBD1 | CASSAAGGSYNEQFF | TGTGCCAGCAGTGCGGCAGGGGGCTCCTACAATGAGCAGTTCTTC
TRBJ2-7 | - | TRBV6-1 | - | CASSEGGADYEQYF | TGTGCCAGCAGTGAAGGGGGGGCAGACTACGAGCAGTACTTC
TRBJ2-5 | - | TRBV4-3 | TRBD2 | CASSQEEQLAGGEQYF | TGCGCCAGCAGCCAAGAAGAGCAGTTAGCGGGGGGGGAGCAGTACTTC
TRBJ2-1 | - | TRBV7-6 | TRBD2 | CASSTQTSRSSYNEQFF | TGTGCCAGCAGCACTCAGACTAGCAGGAGCTCCTACAATGAGCAGTTCTTC
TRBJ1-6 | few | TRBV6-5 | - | CASSYDRGSPLHF | TGTGCCAGCAGTTACGATCGAGGGTCACCCCTCCACTTT
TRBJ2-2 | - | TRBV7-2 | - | CASSFLNTGELFF | TGTGCCAGCAGCTTTTTAAACACCGGGGAGCTGTTTTTT
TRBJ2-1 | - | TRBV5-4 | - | CASSLSREYNEQFF | TGTGCCAGCAGCTTGTCACGGGAATACAATGAGCAGTTCTTC
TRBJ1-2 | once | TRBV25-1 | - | CASSEFETTYNYGYTF | TGTGCCAGCAGTGAATTCGAGACCACATATAACTATGGCTACACCTTC
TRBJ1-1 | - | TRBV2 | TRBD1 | CASSPQGGTPEAFF | TGTGCCAGCAGTCCACAGGGGGGGACACCTGAAGCTTTCTTT
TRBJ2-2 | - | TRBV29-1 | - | CSVGGGHDTGELFF | TGCAGCGTTGGAGGCGGACACGACACCGGGGAGCTGTTTTTT
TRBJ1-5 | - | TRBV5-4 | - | CASSLSRKFSNQPQHF | TGTGCCAGCAGCTTGTCAAGGAAATTTAGCAATCAGCCCCAGCATTTT
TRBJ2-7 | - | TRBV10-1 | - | CASSDGKRYATFSYEQYF | TGCGCCAGCAGTGACGGGAAGAGATATGCCACTTTCTCCTACGAGCAGTACTTC
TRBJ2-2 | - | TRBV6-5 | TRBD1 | CASTPRGRTGELFF | TGTGCCAGCACCCCCAGGGGGCGCACCGGGGAGCTGTTTTTT
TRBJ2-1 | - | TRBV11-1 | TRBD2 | CASSFSGGAVGEQFF | TGTGCCAGCAGCTTTAGCGGGGGGGCCGTCGGTGAGCAGTTCTTC
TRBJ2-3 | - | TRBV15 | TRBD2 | CATNLAGRVDTQYF | TGTGCCACTAATCTAGCGGGGAGGGTAGATACGCAGTATTTT
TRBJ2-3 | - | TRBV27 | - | CASSLSIGGGASTDTQYF | TGTGCCAGCAGTTTATCGATAGGAGGCGGGGCGAGCACAGATACGCAGTATTTT
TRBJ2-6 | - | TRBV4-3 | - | CASSQGMGGANVLTF | TGCGCCAGCAGCCAAGGCATGGGGGGGGCCAACGTCCTGACTTTC
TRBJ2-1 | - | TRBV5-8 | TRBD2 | CASSGRGALAGVGNEQFF | TGTGCCAGCAGCGGACGGGGTGCACTAGCGGGAGTGGGCAATGAGCAGTTCTTC
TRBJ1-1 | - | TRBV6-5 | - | CASSYGPTEAFF | TGTGCCAGCAGTTATGGACCCACTGAAGCTTTCTTT
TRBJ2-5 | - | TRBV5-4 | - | CASSLGSRTETQYF | TGTGCCAGCAGCTTGGGGTCACGGACTGAGACCCAGTACTTC
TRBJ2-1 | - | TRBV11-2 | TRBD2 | CASSFPAGSGNEQFF | TGTGCCAGCAGCTTCCCAGCGGGGTCCGGGAATGAGCAGTTCTTC
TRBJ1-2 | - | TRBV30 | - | CAWACGGYTF | TGTGCCTGGGCATGTGGGGGCTACACCTTC
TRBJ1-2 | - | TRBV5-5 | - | CASSLEGPPGYTF | TGTGCCAGCAGCTTGGAGGGCCCCCCGGGCTACACCTTC
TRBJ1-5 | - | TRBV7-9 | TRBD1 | CASSPRTGQNQPQHF | TGTGCCAGCAGCCCCCGGACAGGGCAAAATCAGCCCCAGCATTTT
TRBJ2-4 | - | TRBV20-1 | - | CSAHSRNIQYF | TGCAGTGCGCACAGCAGAAACATTCAGTACTTC
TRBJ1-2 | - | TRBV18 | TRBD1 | CASSPLQGADYGYTF | TGTGCCAGCTCACCGTTACAGGGGGCGGACTATGGCTACACCTTC
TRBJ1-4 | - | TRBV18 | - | CASSPQPLGFDKKLFF | TGTGCCAGCTCACCACAGCCCCTTGGATTTGATAAAAAACTGTTTTTT
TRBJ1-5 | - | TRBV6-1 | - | CASTRVAGEQPQHF | TGTGCCAGCACCCGGGTGGCGGGGGAGCAGCCCCAGCATTTT
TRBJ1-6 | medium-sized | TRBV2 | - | CASSELWAGERNSPLHF | TGTGCCAGCAGTGAACTGTGGGCAGGGGAAAGGAATTCACCCCTCCACTTT
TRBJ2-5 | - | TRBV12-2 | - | CASRLGPREYQETQYF | TGTGCAAGTCGCTTAGGTCCGCGGGAGTACCAAGAGACCCAGTACTTC
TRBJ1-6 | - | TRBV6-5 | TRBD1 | CASSDRGRPPLHF | TGTGCCAGCAGTGACAGGGGAAGGCCACCCCTCCACTTT
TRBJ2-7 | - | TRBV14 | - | CASSPSGPTNEQYF | TGTGCCAGCAGCCCCTCGGGGCCTACCAACGAGCAGTACTTC
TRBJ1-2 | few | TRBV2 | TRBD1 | CASRKMDRDGYTF | TGTGCCAGCAGGAAGATGGACAGGGACGGCTACACCTTC
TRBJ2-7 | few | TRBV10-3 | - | CAISTVTYEQYF | TGTGCCATCAGTACAGTGACCTACGAGCAGTACTTC
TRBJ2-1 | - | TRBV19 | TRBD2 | CASSIREHGLAGGYNEQFF | TGTGCCAGTAGTATCCGGGAACACGGTCTAGCGGGAGGATACAATGAGCAGTTCTTC
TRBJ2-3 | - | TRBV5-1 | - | CASRGGASTDTQYF | TGCGCCAGCAGAGGCGGGGCCAGCACAGATACGCAGTATTTT